This T cell receptor beta chain was captured by sequencing in a study of blood T cell repertoires in COVID-19 (dated by TCRdb to about 2020). Looking at the study overall: Samples from collaborators originated in the United States, Italy and Spain and spanned both the acute and convalescent phases of COVID-19. The material from the prospective study consisted of cDNA or gDNA derived from T cells, B-cell-depleted T cells, or PBMCs. Where HLA class I and class II types were available, the types were taken from metadata supplied by the sample provider, not from assay-based typing. Deeply sampled blood TCRbeta repertoires from subjects exposed to, actively infected with, or recovered from COVID-19 were included in the dataset. The sample metadata nearly always contained a de-identified subject ID, COVID-19 status, age in years and sex. Samples came from the ongoing ImmuneRACE study (first 160 participants) plus 1,254 subjects from 6 global collaborators. The repertoires were made available in a free public database intended to serve as a resource for research on the immune response to SARS-CoV-2. What the research found in general, with its limitations: The quantity of clinical and demographic metadata differed by source and by participant and was supplied without curation.

The CDR3 runs 16 residues from the cysteine to the phenylalanine. Just CDR3 DNA is preserved here, 48 bases in frame from base 1. The germline V gene specifies SGHRS as CDR1 and YFSETQ as CDR2. The germline V end is reduced by 0 bases and the J end by 0 bases; junction bases left unmatched: 4. This clone occurred once. The target of this receptor is not known. Within one base of it there is no much larger clone, and no base qualities were kept. The immunoSEQ Assay, a bias-controlled multiplex PCR, was used to amplify TCRbeta CDR3 regions from genomic DNA. In the source study's methods: Nucleated cell counts per sample were estimated from amplification of reference gene primers within the assay. Sequence reads were collapsed and filtered to measure the absolute abundance of every unique TCRbeta CDR3 rearrangement. Productive Simpson clonality was computed per sample as the square root of Simpson's diversity index over productive rearrangements. TCRdb mirrors the immuneACCESS table, restricted to in-frame sequences. Some clones are absent from its copies; in checked studies, under half trace to an unresolved V gene, and the reason for the others is unknown. Clonal size and the V and J genes are those of that table, whereas D and trimming came from the DNA. The sample contains roughly 240,000 clones, 82% of them found a single time. Under 2% of the sample belongs to the ten largest clones.

The collaborating institutions used their own protocols to collect whole blood in K2EDTA tubes. For TCRbeta analysis, collaborators shipped samples in one of three forms: frozen whole blood, isolated PBMCs, or DNA extracted from either of those sample types. The sequence was obtained from a woman of 80 years or more with acute or convalescent COVID-19. Sequenced material: peripheral blood. The chain is encoded by TRBV5-1 joined to TRBJ2-3; TRBD2 fits 7 bases in the junction. CDR3 region: CASSLDGGGSTDTQYF. The DNA reads as follows: TGCGCCAGCAGCTTGGATGGGGGAGGGAGCACAGATACGCAGTATTTT.